This T cell receptor beta chain was identified in a study of blood T cell repertoires in COVID-19 (dated by TCRdb to the early 2020s). Describing the broader study: Samples from collaborators originated in the United States, Italy and Spain and spanned both the acute and convalescent phases of COVID-19. The material from the prospective study consisted of cDNA or gDNA derived from T cells, B-cell-depleted T cells, or PBMCs. Deeply sampled blood TCRbeta repertoires from subjects exposed to, actively infected with, or recovered from COVID-19 were included in the dataset. The repertoires were made available in a free public database intended to serve as a resource for research on the immune response to SARS-CoV-2. The samples were drawn from two sources: the first 160 participants of the ongoing ImmuneRACE study, and 1,000 to 1,500 subjects contributed by 6 global collaborators. Sample metadata almost always included a de-identified subject ID, COVID-19 status, age in years and sex. HLA class I and class II types, where available, came from metadata supplied by the sample provider rather than from assay-based typing. The paper's findings and limits, for the study overall: How much clinical and demographic metadata was included differed by source and by participant, and the metadata was provided uncurated.

In the prospective study, participants were 18 to 89 years old, resided in about two dozen geographic areas of the United States, and were enrolled through a virtual design. In the prospective study, cohorts were assigned on the basis of participant-reported clinical history obtained from a screening survey and a study questionnaire. For ImmuneRACE Cohort 3, a participant was defined as recovered based on two consecutive negative NP/OP PCR tests, clearance by a healthcare professional, or resolution of symptoms. In the prospective study, whole blood, serum and a nasopharyngeal or oropharyngeal swab were collected from each participant by mobile phlebotomists. Over a roughly 2-month period, participants in the prospective study had the option of providing additional blood draws and questionnaires. Before DNA extraction, prospective study blood samples were shipped either frozen or at room temperature.

V sheds 1 base and J sheds 13 bases, leaving 7 bases between their ends. CDR1 is given as MNHNS and CDR2 as SASEGT, both from the germline V gene. The CDR3, from cysteine to phenylalanine, totals 10 residues. Only the CDR3 part of the read is kept: 30 bases, read in frame from the first base. A remark on this clone: This clone's antigen is unknown. Per-base qualities were not stored, and no clone one base away is much larger.

The immunoSEQ Assay, a bias-controlled multiplex PCR, was used to amplify TCRbeta CDR3 regions from genomic DNA. The original pipeline was this. The number of nucleated cells in each sample was estimated by amplification of reference gene primers within the assay. To quantify the absolute abundance of each unique TCRbeta CDR3 rearrangement, sequence reads were collapsed and filtered. For each sample, productive Simpson clonality was calculated as the square root of Simpson's diversity index across productive rearrangements. Not all clones reach the TCRdb copy of this immuneACCESS table, which keeps in-frame sequences only. Checked studies attribute under half of the gap to unresolved V genes and leave the rest unexplained. V and J calls and clone size come straight from that table; D and trimming were deduced from the DNA. This sample comprises 110,000 to 150,000 clones, around 86% of them detected only once. The ten largest clones represent 11% of the sample.

This sequence uses TRBV6-1 and TRBJ1-2, with an unclear D gene assignment. The source material was PBMCs or T cells enriched from blood (not recorded which). The sequence was collected from a man in his 60s who had recovered from COVID-19. The CDR3 protein sequence reads: CASSEDGGTF. The nucleotide sequence is TGTGCCAGCAGTGAAGACGGTGGCACCTTC.